Each of the 4 T cell receptor beta chains below was sequenced from the same sample in a study of shared clonotypes between healthy human individuals. Profiled with immunoSEQ multiplex PCR; TCRdb holds only in-frame clones, not every one. The table includes about 1.1 million clones, 70% to 85% detected once. The sample consisted of memory CD4+ T cells from PBMCs. Subset reported: CD45RA-negative fraction. The receptors stem from a young man in good health. Some clones in this sample may be carry-over from other donors' samples.

This clone was detected only once. This sequence joins TRBV4-1 and TRBJ2-2; D call uncertain. The germline CDR1 and CDR2 sequences are MGHRA and YSYEKL. There are 15 residues in the CDR3. Trimming left V 3 bases short and J 4 bases short, with 12 bases between. The CDR3 DNA follows: TGCGCCAGCAGCCAGGAAGGGTCGGCCACCGGGGAGCTGTTTTTT. Encoded protein: CASSQEGSATGELFF.

This clone was observed a handful of times. The rearrangement joins TRBV9 to TRBJ2-5; tentative D call: TRBD2 (6 bases). Germline-derived CDR1 and CDR2 are SGDLS and YYNGEE. The CDR3 totals 14 residues. V dropped 4 bases and J dropped 2 bases, with 12 bases sitting between them. The DNA for the CDR3 is TGTGCCAGCAGCCCAGCGGGCGATCAAGAGACCCAGTACTTC. Protein: CASSPAGDQETQYF.

The rearrangement uses TRBV6-5 and TRBJ2-4, with D maybe TRBD1 (6 bases). The V end lost 6 bases, the J end lost 1 base, and 13 bases lay between the germline ends. The CDR3 is 15 residues long. In germline, CDR1 is MNHEY, CDR2 SVGAGI. The CDR3, as DNA: TGTGCCAGCAGCCCAGGGGCCTTGGCCAAAAACATTCAGTACTTC. It translates to CASSPGALAKNIQYF.

This clone has more than one count but fewer than ten. The chain is built from TRBV29-1 and TRBJ2-7; TRBD2 matches 8 bases. CDR1 is SQVTM, CDR2 ANQGSEA, per germline. The CDR3 extends over 13 amino acids. The trim removed 0 bases at V and 12 bases at J, leaving 10 bases unmatched. The CDR3 loop reads CSVEDTGGARLYF. The CDR3 DNA follows: TGCAGCGTTGAAGATACGGGAGGGGCGCGGCTGTACTTC.